Listed below are T cell receptor beta chains from one sample, sequenced in a study of cytotoxic CD8 clonotypes in ibrutinib-treated CLL. Clones were read by immunoSEQ multiplex PCR, and TCRdb kept only the in-frame ones, dropping some. Here the sample spans roughly 250,000 clones, roughly 70% being singletons. The source was PBMCs, collected after 24 months of ibrutinib treatment. The receptors were gathered from a human donor with chronic lymphocytic leukemia. Both conserved end residues are part of each CDR3. A D gene is named only where the DNA matches it firmly. Where a row states a size, it is once, few, many or the class of an expanded clone; other rows omit it.

TRBD1,TRBJ2-5,TRBV28,.,CASSLWDRGRETQYF,TGTGCCAGCAGTTTATGGGACAGGGGACGGGAGACCCAGTACTTC
.,TRBJ2-2,TRBV6-5,few,CASSYTANTGELFF,TGTGCCAGCAGTTACACAGCTAACACCGGGGAGCTGTTTTTT
TRBD2,TRBJ2-2,TRBV30,.,CAWSGRTSGRNTGELFF,TGTGCCTGGAGCGGCCGGACTAGCGGGAGGAACACCGGGGAGCTGTTTTTT
.,TRBJ2-1,TRBV29-1,.,CSVTGRPYNEQFF,TGCAGCGTTACTGGGCGTCCCTACAATGAGCAGTTCTTC
.,TRBJ2-5,TRBV7-9,once,CASSPPRGEETQYF,TGTGCCAGCAGCCCCCCTCGGGGAGAGGAGACCCAGTACTTC
.,TRBJ1-4,TRBV27,.,CASSTAGYEKLFF,TGTGCCAGCAGTACCGCAGGGTACGAAAAACTGTTTTTT
.,TRBJ1-1,TRBV2,.,CATPRSGNTEAFF,TGTGCCACCCCTCGGTCGGGGAACACTGAAGCTTTCTTT
TRBD1,TRBJ2-7,TRBV27,.,CASSLRPDRGNEQYF,TGTGCCAGCAGTTTACGTCCGGACAGGGGGAACGAGCAGTACTTC
.,TRBJ1-3,TRBV28,.,CASSLSQGLSTIYF,TGTGCCAGCAGTCTATCTCAGGGTTTAAGCACCATATATTTT
.,TRBJ2-3,TRBV9,.,CASSPGTVGRWDTQYF,TGTGCCAGCAGCCCCGGGACTGTGGGACGATGGGATACGCAGTATTTT
TRBD2,TRBJ2-3,TRBV10-1,.,CASSEASGTADTQYF,TGCGCCAGCAGTGAGGCTAGCGGGACAGCAGATACGCAGTATTTT
.,TRBJ2-2,TRBV9,.,CASRGSFEAGELFF,TGTGCCAGCAGAGGAAGCTTTGAGGCCGGGGAGCTGTTTTTT
.,TRBJ2-7,TRBV5-4,.,CASSLEAGNEQYF,TGTGCCAGCAGCTTGGAGGCAGGGAACGAGCAGTACTTC
TRBD1,TRBJ1-4,TRBV11-2,.,CASARSGQGPEKLFF,TGTGCCAGCGCCCGCTCAGGACAGGGCCCTGAAAAACTGTTTTTT
.,TRBJ1-4,TRBV29-1,.,CSVQRVFHEKLFF,TGCAGCGTTCAAAGGGTTTTTCACGAAAAACTGTTTTTT
.,TRBJ2-7,TRBV6-6,.,CASSGVGTTHEQYF,TGTGCCAGCAGTGGGGTTGGGACAACCCACGAGCAGTACTTC
.,TRBJ2-1,TRBV7-2,few,CASSLGIYNEQFF,TGTGCCAGCAGCTTGGGGATCTACAATGAGCAGTTCTTC
.,TRBJ2-4,TRBV15,.,CATSQKGDIQYF,TGTGCCACCAGCCAGAAGGGGGACATTCAGTACTTC
.,TRBJ2-3,TRBV27,.,CASSPLTGRVTDTQYF,TGTGCCAGCAGTCCACTTACGGGAAGGGTCACAGATACGCAGTATTTT
TRBD2,TRBJ2-1,TRBV28,.,CASQFISGNDEQFF,TGTGCCAGCCAATTTATTAGCGGGAACGATGAGCAGTTCTTC